This TCR beta chain was identified during a study of CD8 T cells in ankylosing spondylitis (dated by TCRdb to 2015 to 2018). About the investigation overall: To find TCR variants linked to disease, the study profiled T cell receptor beta repertoires in ankylosing spondylitis patients and healthy donors. Peripheral blood was sampled, and synovial fluid was also collected from ankylosing spondylitis patients. The whole study cohort included 95 to 130 healthy donors and under 30 ankylosing spondylitis patients.

This sample was sequenced with an Illumina HiSeq 2500. TCR beta libraries were prepared by quantitative 5'-RACE with molecular barcodes. The published analysis was carried out like this. A new computational method, built on a probabilistic model of VDJ rearrangement, was used to identify disease-linked TCR variants. Through fastp at Q25 and MiXCR, TCRdb rebuilt clones from the public reads, retaining in-frame beta chains. Identical CDR3 protein sequences are pooled into one entry, listed with their most common genes and DNA. TCRdb, rather than the study authors, made the V and J calls. The sample records fewer than 550,000 distinct CDR3 sequences, about 5.2% of which are singletons. Together, the top ten hold roughly 3.3% of the sample. What the study reported, not specific to this receptor: According to the report, matched synovial fluid samples from ankylosing spondylitis patients were significantly enriched for the disease-linked clones. Some motif variants were previously reported in synovial fluid and blood of reactive arthritis patients, suggesting common disease-initiation mechanisms. A CD8+ phenotype was shown by the disease-linked clones, which were found at relatively low frequencies in peripheral blood. A TCR beta motif of eight highly homologous amino acid variants appeared characteristic of blood from ankylosing spondylitis patients.

This clonotype has just a few counts. Its antigen specificity is not known. Base qualities are not recorded, but no much larger clone differs from it by a single base. Looking up the germline V gene (reference sequence) yields CDR1 DFQATT and CDR2 SNEGSKA. V and J are truncated by 3 bases and 5 bases respectively, leaving an intervening sequence of 17 bases. The CDR3 holds 14 amino acids from the cysteine to the phenylalanine. Only the CDR3 region is kept as DNA, spanning 42 bases read in frame from base 1. This sequence originates from a male donor with ankylosing spondylitis. The material sequenced was blood, either unsorted or a sorted T cell fraction (not recorded which). The sequence is built from TRBV20-1 and TRBJ2-7; the D region is possibly TRBD1 or TRBD2, each matching across 6 bases. Read as DNA, the sequence is TGCAGTGCTAGGGGGGGCAGGTCATGGGACGAGCAGTACTTC. It translates as CSARGGRSWDEQYF.